These T cell receptor beta chains were read from a single sample in a study of blood T cell repertoires in COVID-19. TCRdb keeps only in-frame clones here, not all; method: immunoSEQ multiplex PCR. The table has 150,000 to 250,000 clones, roughly 82% seen once; the top ten hold 12%. Sequencing was carried out using PBMCs or T cells enriched from blood (not recorded which). The receptor source for this set is a man aged 35 to 55 who had recovered from COVID-19. Both conserved end residues are part of each CDR3. The D gene is left open where the match is weak. Not every row has a clone size; where given, it reads once, few, many or a size class.

CDR3 DNA: TGTGCCAGCAGCTTGTTGGGCAGGGGAGAAGAGACCCAGTACTTC; CDR3 protein: CASSLLGRGEETQYF; D gene: .; clone size: .; V gene: TRBV7-2; J gene: TRBJ2-5
CDR3 DNA: TGTGCCAGCAGCTTAGGGCCCCGACAGTACAATGAGCAGTTCTTC; CDR3 protein: CASSLGPRQYNEQFF; D gene: .; clone size: .; V gene: TRBV7-3; J gene: TRBJ2-1
CDR3 DNA: TGTGCCAGCAGCCAAGGCTACAGGGGCAATGAGCAGTTCTTC; CDR3 protein: CASSQGYRGNEQFF; D gene: TRBD1; clone size: .; V gene: TRBV3-1/TRBV3-2; J gene: TRBJ2-1
CDR3 DNA: TGTGCCAGCAGCTGGACCGGGATTAGCGGCGTCGAGCAGTACTTC; CDR3 protein: CASSWTGISGVEQYF; D gene: .; clone size: .; V gene: TRBV27; J gene: TRBJ2-7
CDR3 DNA: TGTGCCAGCAGTCCCACGTCAGGAACCCAAGAGACCCAGTACTTC; CDR3 protein: CASSPTSGTQETQYF; D gene: .; clone size: .; V gene: TRBV28; J gene: TRBJ2-5
CDR3 DNA: TGTGCCAGCAGCTTAGGGACAGAAAATTCACCCCTCCACTTT; CDR3 protein: CASSLGTENSPLHF; D gene: TRBD1; clone size: .; V gene: TRBV7-3; J gene: TRBJ1-6
CDR3 DNA: TGTGCCAGCAGCTTTACTAGCGGGAGGCACAATGAGCAGTTCTTC; CDR3 protein: CASSFTSGRHNEQFF; D gene: TRBD2; clone size: .; V gene: TRBV7-8; J gene: TRBJ2-1
CDR3 DNA: TGTGCCAGCAGCGTAGCCCCCAACGGGGGGGCGAACACTGAAGCTTTCTTT; CDR3 protein: CASSVAPNGGANTEAFF; D gene: .; clone size: .; V gene: TRBV9; J gene: TRBJ1-1
CDR3 DNA: TGTGCCAGCAGTGAAGCGCTGGTGGGAGTGAGCACAGATACGCAGTATTTT; CDR3 protein: CASSEALVGVSTDTQYF; D gene: .; clone size: .; V gene: TRBV2; J gene: TRBJ2-3
CDR3 DNA: TGTGCCAGTAGCCCGCGTGGGCTTGATCCGAACACCGGGGAGCTGTTTTTT; CDR3 protein: CASSPRGLDPNTGELFF; D gene: .; clone size: .; V gene: TRBV19; J gene: TRBJ2-2
CDR3 DNA: TGTGCCAGCAGTGAAGGAGTCCAAAACTATGGCTACACCTTC; CDR3 protein: CASSEGVQNYGYTF; D gene: .; clone size: .; V gene: TRBV2; J gene: TRBJ1-2
CDR3 DNA: TGTGCCAGCAGCCCTACTAGCGTACCCGGGGAGCTGTTTTTT; CDR3 protein: CASSPTSVPGELFF; D gene: TRBD2; clone size: .; V gene: TRBV5-6; J gene: TRBJ2-2
CDR3 DNA: TGTGCCAGCAGCTTAGGGCCGAGGCCGGGGCCCCTCCACTTT; CDR3 protein: CASSLGPRPGPLHF; D gene: .; clone size: .; V gene: TRBV7-9; J gene: TRBJ1-6
CDR3 DNA: TGTGCCAGTAGTCCACCGGGACAGGGAAATGAAAAACTGTTTTTT; CDR3 protein: CASSPPGQGNEKLFF; D gene: TRBD1; clone size: .; V gene: TRBV19; J gene: TRBJ1-4
CDR3 DNA: TGTGCCAGCAGCCGCGGGACAGGGAATAATTCACCCCTCCACTTT; CDR3 protein: CASSRGTGNNSPLHF; D gene: TRBD1; clone size: .; V gene: TRBV7-3; J gene: TRBJ1-6
CDR3 DNA: TGTGCCAGCTCGGGCAGCGGCTACAATGAGCAGTTCTTC; CDR3 protein: CASSGSGYNEQFF; D gene: .; clone size: .; V gene: TRBV6-5; J gene: TRBJ2-1
CDR3 DNA: TGTGCCAGCAGGGCACAGTTAAGCAATCAGCCCCAGCATTTT; CDR3 protein: CASRAQLSNQPQHF; D gene: .; clone size: .; V gene: TRBV2; J gene: TRBJ1-5
CDR3 DNA: TGTGCCAGCAGCTTAACTTTTGGGGAGGCGTTCGGAGGCTACACCTTC; CDR3 protein: CASSLTFGEAFGGYTF; D gene: .; clone size: .; V gene: TRBV7-3; J gene: TRBJ1-2
CDR3 DNA: TGTGCCAGTAGTATCGGCAGGGACAATCAGCCCCAGCATTTT; CDR3 protein: CASSIGRDNQPQHF; D gene: .; clone size: .; V gene: TRBV19; J gene: TRBJ1-5
CDR3 DNA: TGTGCCAGCAGCAGACAGCAGGGACTAGGGGGAGGATACAATGAGCAGTTCTTC; CDR3 protein: CASSRQQGLGGGYNEQFF; D gene: TRBD2; clone size: .; V gene: TRBV4-2; J gene: TRBJ2-1
CDR3 DNA: TGTGCCAGCAGGGGGGGGCGGCCTAATGAAAAACTGTTTTTT; CDR3 protein: CASRGGRPNEKLFF; D gene: .; clone size: .; V gene: TRBV28; J gene: TRBJ1-4
CDR3 DNA: TGTGCCAGCAGCCCTCTACAGGAGGGCTTAGGTCAGCCCCAGCATTTT; CDR3 protein: CASSPLQEGLGQPQHF; D gene: .; clone size: .; V gene: TRBV7-6; J gene: TRBJ1-5
CDR3 DNA: TGCGCCAGCAGCTACCTGACAGGGTCCTATGGCTACACCTTC; CDR3 protein: CASSYLTGSYGYTF; D gene: TRBD1; clone size: .; V gene: TRBV5-1; J gene: TRBJ1-2
CDR3 DNA: TGCGCCAGCAGCCAAGTTCAGACAGGTAAAGATACGCAGTATTTT; CDR3 protein: CASSQVQTGKDTQYF; D gene: .; clone size: .; V gene: TRBV4-1; J gene: TRBJ2-3
CDR3 DNA: TGTGCCAGCAGCGGGGGGACATCCTACACCGGGGAGCTGTTTTTT; CDR3 protein: CASSGGTSYTGELFF; D gene: .; clone size: few; V gene: TRBV9; J gene: TRBJ2-2
CDR3 DNA: TGCGCCAGCAGCTCCCCTAACAGGGCAGTCGGGGAGCTGTTTTTT; CDR3 protein: CASSSPNRAVGELFF; D gene: .; clone size: .; V gene: TRBV4-1; J gene: TRBJ2-2
CDR3 DNA: TGTGCCAGCAGCCGCACGACAGGGGGATCCACTGAAGCTTTCTTT; CDR3 protein: CASSRTTGGSTEAFF; D gene: TRBD1; clone size: .; V gene: TRBV3-1/TRBV3-2; J gene: TRBJ1-1